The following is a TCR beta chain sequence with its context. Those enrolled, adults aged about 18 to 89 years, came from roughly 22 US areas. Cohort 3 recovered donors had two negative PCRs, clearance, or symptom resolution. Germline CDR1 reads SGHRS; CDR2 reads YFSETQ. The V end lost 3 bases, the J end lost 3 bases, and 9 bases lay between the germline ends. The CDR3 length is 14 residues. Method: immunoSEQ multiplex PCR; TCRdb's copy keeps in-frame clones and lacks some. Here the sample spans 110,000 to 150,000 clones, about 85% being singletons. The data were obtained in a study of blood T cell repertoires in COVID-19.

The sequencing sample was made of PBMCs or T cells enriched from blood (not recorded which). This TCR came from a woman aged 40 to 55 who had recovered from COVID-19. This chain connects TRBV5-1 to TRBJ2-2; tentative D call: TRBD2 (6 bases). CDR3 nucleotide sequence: TGCGCCAGCAGCTCACTAGCATACACCGGGGAGCTGTTTTTT. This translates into CASSSLAYTGELFF.